Each of the 30 T cell receptor beta chains below was sequenced from the same sample in a study of cytomegalovirus exposure and HLA in healthy donors. Amplification used 60 Vbeta primers and 13 Jbeta primers. Assay: immunoSEQ multiplex PCR; the TCRdb copy retains only in-frame clones and omits some. The sample contains 150,000 to 250,000 clones, 82% of which appear only once. The source material was PBMCs. All receptors derive from a boy younger than 10 in good health and CMV-seronegative.

This sequence joins TRBV9 and TRBJ2-3; D may be TRBD1 (6 bases). In germline, CDR1 is SGDLS, CDR2 YYNGEE. There are 17 residues in the CDR3. Trimming left V 4 bases short and J 3 bases short, with 21 bases between. CDR3 nucleotides: TGTGCCAGCAGCCCCCGTACCGGGACAAGGAGGACAGATACGCAGTATTTT. Protein: CASSPRTGTRRTDTQYF.

The CDR3 region has the DNA TGTGCCAGCACCCGGGGGGGGTATGAAAAACTGTTTTTT. Translated, it gives CASTRGGYEKLFF. The gene calls are TRBV7-2 and TRBJ1-4; D perhaps matches TRBD1 (5 bases). This CDR3 has 13 amino acids. CDR1 and CDR2 (germline): SGHTA, FQGNSA. V was cut by 7 bases and J by 6 bases, with 12 bases left in between.

The genes are TRBV5-8 and TRBJ2-1; 9 positions agree with TRBD1. V was clipped by 4 bases and J by 7 bases; unmatched bases: 9. Germline-derived CDR1 and CDR2 are SGHTS and YDEGEE. CDR3 length equals 15 residues. The CDR3 DNA follows: TGTGCCAGCAGCGGCCTAGGGACAGGGAGGAATGAGCAGTTCTTC. Translation gives CASSGLGTGRNEQFF.

This clone has a single count. The junction does not match germline at one end; this may be a read error. The genes are TRBV5-6 and TRBJ2-3; 12 nucleotides align to TRBD2. The CDR3 has 14 amino acids. Germline V gene sequence: CDR1 SGHDT, CDR2 YYEEEE. The CDR3 loop reads CASSLGVAGTSGLF. The CDR3 DNA reads as TGTGCCAGCAGCTTGGGAGTCGCCGGGACTAGCGGGCTCTTT. Together with reference TRBV5-6 and TRBJ2-3, the CDR3 gives the full variable domain: DAGVTQSPTHLIKTRGQQVTLRCSPKSGHDTVSWYQQALGQGPQFIFQYYEEEERQRGNFPDRFSGHQFPNYSSELNVNALLLGDSALYLCASSLGVAGTSGLFGPGTRLTVL.

The rearrangement joins TRBV5-6 to TRBJ2-2, with a tentative D call TRBD1 (7 bases). CDR1 and CDR2 from the germline V gene are SGHDT and YYEEEE. Trimming removed 4 bases from V and 6 bases from J, with 10 bases in between. The CDR3 is made up of 13 amino acids. The CDR3 loop is CASSQGGPGELFF. The CDR3, as DNA: TGTGCCAGCAGCCAGGGGGGACCCGGGGAGCTGTTTTTT.

This chain links TRBV2 with TRBJ2-7; 10 bases agree with TRBD1. V lost 6 bases, J lost 5 bases, and 4 bases stayed unmatched. CDR1 and CDR2 from the germline V gene are SNHLY and FYNNEI. This CDR3 spans 13 amino acids. The CDR3 loop is CASRKTGGDEQYF. The DNA for the CDR3 is TGTGCCAGCAGAAAGACAGGGGGCGACGAGCAGTACTTC.

The chain is built from TRBV6-4 and TRBJ2-1, with a possible D match to TRBD1 (5 bases). Between the trimmed V and J ends, which lost 0 bases and 3 bases, there was a span of 9 bases. Germline V lookup: CDR1 MRHNA, CDR2 SNTAGT. This CDR3 is 15 amino acids long. This CDR3 reads CASSDSIDSYNEQFF. The CDR3 region has the DNA TGTGCCAGCAGTGACTCGATTGACAGCTACAATGAGCAGTTCTTC.

V and J are TRBV6-6 and TRBJ2-1; a weak D match, TRBD2 (6 bases). Trimming removed 6 bases at V and 4 bases at J, with 16 bases between. From germline, CDR1 is MNHNY and CDR2 SVGAGI (reference sequence). The length of the CDR3 is 15 residues. CDR3 region: CASSYERAEYNEQFF. As DNA, the CDR3 is TGTGCCAGCAGCTACGAGCGGGCAGAATACAATGAGCAGTTCTTC.

The chain has TRBV19 and TRBJ1-1; 7 nucleotides align to TRBD1. Germline loops: CDR1 LNHDA, CDR2 SQIVND (reference sequence). This CDR3 region has 14 residues. V shed 5 bases and J 1 base; nucleotides not matched to a gene: 4. The CDR3: CASSARGANTEAFF. CDR3 nucleotide sequence: TGTGCCAGTAGTGCCAGGGGGGCGAACACTGAAGCTTTCTTT.

The V gene is TRBV9, the J gene TRBJ1-3; D is possibly TRBD1 (6 bases). The V and J ends lost 0 bases and 4 bases respectively, with 8 bases between them. There are 14 residues in the CDR3. CDR1 is SGDLS, CDR2 YYNGEE, per germline. CDR3 sequence: CASSVDRAGNTIYF. The CDR3 region has the DNA TGTGCCAGCAGCGTAGACAGGGCGGGAAACACCATATATTTT.

The J gene is TRBJ2-3, the V gene TRBV9, with 9 positions matching TRBD1. Losses at the gene ends were 3 bases for V and 13 bases for J; bases not matched to a gene: 9. Germline CDR1 and CDR2: SGDLS and YYNGEE. The CDR3 is made up of 13 amino acids. CDR3 protein: CASSASDGTGKYF. The CDR3 coding sequence is TGTGCCAGCAGCGCCTCTGATGGGACAGGGAAGTATTTT.

The chain links TRBV5-6 to TRBJ2-7, with D possibly TRBD1 on 6 matching bases. The CDR3 consists of 15 residues. Between the trimmed V and J ends, which lost 4 bases and 2 bases, there was a span of 16 bases. Germline assignment: CDR1 SGHDT and CDR2 YYEEEE. CDR3 coding DNA: TGTGCCAGCAGCCCGGCCCCGAGACAGGCCTACGAGCAGTACTTC. This sequence encodes CASSPAPRQAYEQYF.

V usage is TRBV18 and J usage is TRBJ1-2; TRBD1 aligns across 8 bases. Germline assignment: CDR1 KGHSH and CDR2 LQKENI. Trimming cost V 6 bases and J 8 bases; bases outside gene matches: 14. This CDR3 is built from 15 residues. For the CDR3, the DNA is TGTGCCAGCTCCGAATCAGTCCAGGGGGCCCTAGGCTACACCTTC. Its translation: CASSESVQGALGYTF.

V is TRBV2 and J is TRBJ1-5, with 8 bases fitting TRBD1. This CDR3 is built from 15 residues. Germline CDR1 is SNHLY and CDR2 is FYNNEI. The V gene end was trimmed by 1 base and the J gene end by 4 bases; junction bases not matched to a gene: 3. CDR3 sequence (DNA): TGTGCCAGCAGTGAAGGGGACAGGCGAAATCAGCCCCAGCATTTT. Residues: CASSEGDRRNQPQHF.

The chain employs TRBV9 and TRBJ2-1; 8 positions match TRBD2. CDR1 is SGDLS, CDR2 YYNGEE, per germline. CDR3 size: 13 residues. V dropped 3 bases and J dropped 8; count of bases not matched to a gene: 4. The DNA for the CDR3 is TGTGCCAGCAGCGGTAGCGGGGAGGATGAGCAGTTCTTC. As protein: CASSGSGEDEQFF.

V is TRBV13 and J is TRBJ2-7; 12 bases line up with TRBD1. The CDR3 is made up of 15 amino acids. Germline CDR1 and CDR2: PRHDT and FYEKMQ (reference sequence). V was clipped by 4 bases and J by 9 bases; unmatched bases: 10. DNA for the CDR3: TGTGCCAGCAGCTCAATCCCGGGACAGGGGGCTGGGCAGTACTTC. Protein sequence: CASSSIPGQGAGQYF.

Here the CDR3 reads CASSPTGSYEQYF. CDR3 coding DNA: TGTGCCAGCAGCCCGACAGGCTCCTACGAGCAGTACTTC. The chain links TRBV11-2 to TRBJ2-7; tentative D call: TRBD1 (6 bases). The germline V gene encodes CDR1 SGHAT and CDR2 FQNNGV. The CDR3 sequence is 13 residues long. V was pared by 5 bases and J by 0 bases, with 8 bases between.

This chain joins TRBV7-3 and TRBJ1-1; D might be TRBD1 (5 bases). The V end was cut by 3 bases, the J end by 5 bases, with 10 bases between. From germline, CDR1 is SGHTA and CDR2 FQGTGA. This CDR3 has 13 residues. Here the CDR3 DNA reads TGTGCCAGCAGCTTTGGGCCAGGGACTGAAGCTTTCTTT. Translating gives CASSFGPGTEAFF.

The chain employs TRBV7-9 and TRBJ2-1; 11 bases are a match to TRBD2. J was trimmed by 9 bases and V by 5 bases; bases with no gene match: 12. The CDR3 contains 16 residues. Germline CDR1 reads SEHNR; CDR2 reads FQNEAQ (reference sequence). Here the CDR3 DNA reads TGTGCCAGCAGCCACGCCGCGGTAGCGGGGGGGCGTGAGCAGTTCTTC. Translating gives CASSHAAVAGGREQFF.

This clone has only one observation. The V and J genes are TRBV7-9 and TRBJ1-1, with 8 bases matching TRBD1. Germline V gene data show CDR1 as SEHNR and CDR2 as FQNEAQ (reference sequence). This CDR3 spans 15 amino acids. V gave up 7 bases and J gave up 1 base; unmatched junction bases: 8. CDR3 bases: TGTGCCAGCACGGCCAGGGGGCCAGAGAACACTGAAGCTTTCTTT. Its protein product is CASTARGPENTEAFF.

The chain uses TRBV23-1 and TRBJ2-2; 7 bases align to TRBD2. TRBV23-1 belongs to the ORF category, with a function that is uncertain. The CDR3 covers 17 residues. The ends lost 7 bases at V and 6 bases at J; junction bases unmatched: 17. The CDR3, as DNA: TGCGCCAGCAACAAGGGGACTAAGGCTTTTTCGGCCGGGGAGCTGTTTTTT. It is translated as CASNKGTKAFSAGELFF.

The chain employs TRBV5-6 and TRBJ2-1; 9 nucleotides align to TRBD1. The CDR3 sequence is 15 residues long. Germline lookup yields CDR1 SGHDT and CDR2 YYEEEE. The V segment lost 7 bases and the J segment 6 bases; nucleotides outside the gene matches: 11. DNA for the CDR3: TGTGCCAGCTCACTAAAGGGACAGGGCTTCAATGAGCAGTTCTTC. Protein sequence: CASSLKGQGFNEQFF.

The chain uses TRBV4-1 and TRBJ1-3; a weak D match, TRBD1 (5 bases). CDR3 length: 16 residues. CDR1 is MGHRA and CDR2 is YSYEKL in the germline V gene. V was pared by 1 base and J by 2 bases, with 12 bases between. CDR3 nucleotide sequence: TGCGCCAGCAGCCAAGGGGCGACAGTTCCTGGAAACACCATATATTTT. This codes for CASSQGATVPGNTIYF.

The CDR3 DNA reads as TGTGCCAGCAGCCGGGACAGGGAGGGGGAAAAACTGTTTTTT. It encodes CASSRDREGEKLFF. This chain connects TRBV7-2 to TRBJ1-4, with 9 bases matching TRBD1. V was pared by 5 bases and J by 8 bases, with 6 bases of the junction left unmatched. Germline CDR1 reads SGHTA; CDR2 reads FQGNSA. The CDR3 spans 14 residues. The full variable domain, its missing parts supplied by reference TRBV7-2 and TRBJ1-4, is GAGVSQSPSNKVTEKGKDVELRCDPISGHTALYWYRQSLGQGLEFLIYFQGNSAPDKSGLPSDRFSAERTGGSVSTLTIQRTQQEDSAVYLCASSRDREGEKLFFGSGTQLSVL.

CDR3 in DNA: TGTGCCAGCTCACCCGGGGGCAGGGGGCCCTCTGGGGCCAACGTCCTGACTTTC. Translated: CASSPGGRGPSGANVLTF. The genes are TRBV18 and TRBJ2-6; 8 positions match TRBD1. V gave up 3 bases and J gave up 0 bases; unmatched junction bases: 7. Germline V gene lookup returns CDR1 KGHSH and CDR2 LQKENI. This CDR3 spans 18 amino acids.

J is TRBJ2-3 and V is TRBV5-5, with TRBD2 matching 9 bases. CDR1 SGHKS and CDR2 YYEKEE come from the germline V gene (reference sequence). There are 15 residues in the CDR3. V shed 2 bases, J shed 3 bases, and the junction held 4 bases outside the gene matches. CDR3 in DNA: TGTGCCAGCAGCTTAGGCCTAGCGGGGACAGATACGCAGTATTTT. Protein sequence: CASSLGLAGTDTQYF.

V usage is TRBV27 and J usage is TRBJ2-7, with a weak D call TRBD1 (5 bases). This CDR3 has 9 residues. Germline V CDR1 and CDR2: MNHEY, SMNVEV (reference sequence). CDR3 amino acids: CYRPYEQYF. The CDR3 DNA follows: TGTTACAGGCCGTACGAGCAGTACTTC.

V gene TRBV7-9 combines with J gene TRBJ1-1, with TRBD1 matching 7 bases. Germline V gives CDR1 SEHNR, CDR2 FQNEAQ (reference sequence). This CDR3 spans 14 amino acids. Trimming removed 1 base from V and 5 bases from J; junction bases left unmatched: 4. CDR3 in DNA: TGTGCCAGCAGCTTAGGACAGGGTGAAACTGAAGCTTTCTTT. Translated: CASSLGQGETEAFF.

The chain carries TRBV10-3 and TRBJ1-6, with D uncertain. Trimming stripped 4 bases from V and 7 bases from J, with 11 bases between. Germline CDR1 ENHRY, CDR2 SYGVKD. This CDR3 contains 14 residues. The DNA of the CDR3 is TGTGCCATCAGTGCCCCCCCGGGGAATTCACCCCTCCACTTT. It encodes CAISAPPGNSPLHF.

V is TRBV11-2 and J is TRBJ1-2; a possible D gene is TRBD1 (6 bases). Between the trimmed V and J ends, which lost 5 bases and 2 bases, there was a span of 15 bases. The CDR3 sequence is 15 residues long. Germline CDR1 is SGHAT and CDR2 is FQNNGV. CDR3 nucleotide sequence: TGTGCCAGCAGCCGAGCCTTACAGGGAAACTATGGCTACACCTTC. Translating it yields CASSRALQGNYGYTF.